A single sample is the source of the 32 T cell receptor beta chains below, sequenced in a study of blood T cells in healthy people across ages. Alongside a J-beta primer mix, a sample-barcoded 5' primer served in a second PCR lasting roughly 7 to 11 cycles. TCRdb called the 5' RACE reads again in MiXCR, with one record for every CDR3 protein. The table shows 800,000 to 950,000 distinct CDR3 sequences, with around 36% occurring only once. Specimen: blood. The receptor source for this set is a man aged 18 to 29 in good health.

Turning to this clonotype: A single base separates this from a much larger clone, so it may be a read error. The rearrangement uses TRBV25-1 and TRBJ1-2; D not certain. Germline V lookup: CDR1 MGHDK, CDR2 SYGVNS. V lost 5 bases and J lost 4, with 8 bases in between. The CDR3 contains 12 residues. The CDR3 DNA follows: TGTGCCAGCAGTTTGTCAGTCTATGGCTACACCTTC. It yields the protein CASSLSVYGYTF.

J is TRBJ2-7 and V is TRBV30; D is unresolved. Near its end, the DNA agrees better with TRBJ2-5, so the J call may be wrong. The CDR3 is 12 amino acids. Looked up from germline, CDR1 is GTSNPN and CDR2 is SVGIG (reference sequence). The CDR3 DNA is TGTGCCTCTATTAGCTTGTCAGAGACCCAGTACTTC. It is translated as CASISLSETQYF.

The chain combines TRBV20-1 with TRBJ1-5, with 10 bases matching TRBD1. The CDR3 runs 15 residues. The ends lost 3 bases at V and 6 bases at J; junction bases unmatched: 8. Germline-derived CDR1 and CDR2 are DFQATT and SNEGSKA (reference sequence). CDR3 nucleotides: TGCAGTGCTAGTCGGACAGGGGGGAATGGTCAGCCCCAGCATTTT. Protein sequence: CSASRTGGNGQPQHF.

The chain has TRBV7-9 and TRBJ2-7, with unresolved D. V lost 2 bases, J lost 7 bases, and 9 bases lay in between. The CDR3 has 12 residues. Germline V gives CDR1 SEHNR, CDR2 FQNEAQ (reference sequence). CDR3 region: CASSLRSAEQYF. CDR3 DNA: TGTGCCAGCAGCTTACGGTCGGCAGAGCAGTACTTC.

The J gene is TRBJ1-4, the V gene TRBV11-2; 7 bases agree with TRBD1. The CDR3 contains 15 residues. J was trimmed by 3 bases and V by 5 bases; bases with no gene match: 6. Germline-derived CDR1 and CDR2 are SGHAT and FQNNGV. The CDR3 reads CASSKNRGPNEKLFF. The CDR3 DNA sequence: TGTGCCAGCAGCAAAAACAGGGGACCTAATGAAAAACTGTTTTTT. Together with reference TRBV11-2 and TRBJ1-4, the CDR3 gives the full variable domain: EAGVAQSPRYKIIEKRQSVAFWCNPISGHATLYWYQQILGQGPKLLIQFQNNGVVDDSQLPKDRFSAERLKGVDSTLKIQPAKLEDSAVYLCASSKNRGPNEKLFFGSGTQLSVL.

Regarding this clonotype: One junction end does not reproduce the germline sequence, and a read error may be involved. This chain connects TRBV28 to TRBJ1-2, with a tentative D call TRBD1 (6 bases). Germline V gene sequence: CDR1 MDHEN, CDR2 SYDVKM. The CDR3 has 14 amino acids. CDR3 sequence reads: CAGSTIRTAYGYTF. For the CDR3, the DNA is TGTGCCGGCAGTACCATTAGGACAGCCTATGGCTACACCTTC.

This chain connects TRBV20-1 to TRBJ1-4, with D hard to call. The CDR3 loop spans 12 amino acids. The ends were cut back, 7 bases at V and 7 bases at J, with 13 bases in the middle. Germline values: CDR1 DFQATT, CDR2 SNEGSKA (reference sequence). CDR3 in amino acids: CSVKGRGEKLFF. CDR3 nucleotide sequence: TGCAGTGTTAAGGGCCGGGGTGAAAAACTGTTTTTT.

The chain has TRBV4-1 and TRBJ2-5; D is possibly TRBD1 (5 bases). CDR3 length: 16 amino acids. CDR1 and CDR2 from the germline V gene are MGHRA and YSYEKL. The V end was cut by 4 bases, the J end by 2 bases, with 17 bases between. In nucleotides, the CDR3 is TGCGCCAGCAGCCTTTCCCCTGGGGCGGAACAAGAGACCCAGTACTTC. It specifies CASSLSPGAEQETQYF.

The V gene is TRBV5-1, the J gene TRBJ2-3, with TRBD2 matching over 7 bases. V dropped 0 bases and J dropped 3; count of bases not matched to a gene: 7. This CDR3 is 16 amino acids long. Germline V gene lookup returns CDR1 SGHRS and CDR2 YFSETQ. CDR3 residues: CASSLDRRGNTDTQYF. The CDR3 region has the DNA TGCGCCAGCAGCTTGGATCGGCGGGGGAATACAGATACGCAGTATTTT.

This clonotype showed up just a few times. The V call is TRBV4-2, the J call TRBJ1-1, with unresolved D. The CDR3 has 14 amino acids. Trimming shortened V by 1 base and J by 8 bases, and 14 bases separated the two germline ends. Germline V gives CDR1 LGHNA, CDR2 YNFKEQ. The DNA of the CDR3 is TGTGCCAGCAGCCAAGGGGAGTCGTCCTTCGAAGCTTTCTTT. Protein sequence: CASSQGESSFEAFF.

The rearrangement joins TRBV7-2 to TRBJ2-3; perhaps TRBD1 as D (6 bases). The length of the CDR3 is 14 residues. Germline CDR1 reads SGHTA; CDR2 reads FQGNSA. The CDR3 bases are TGTGCAACCAAGGCAGGGGTCTCCACAGATACGCAGTATTTT. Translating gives CATKAGVSTDTQYF.

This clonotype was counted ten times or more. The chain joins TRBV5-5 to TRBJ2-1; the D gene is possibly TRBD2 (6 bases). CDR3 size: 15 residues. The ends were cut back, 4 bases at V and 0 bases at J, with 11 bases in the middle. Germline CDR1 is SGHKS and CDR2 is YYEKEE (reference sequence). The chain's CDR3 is CASSRDFSSYNEQFF. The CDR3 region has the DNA TGTGCCAGCAGCCGGGACTTTAGCTCCTACAATGAGCAGTTCTTC.

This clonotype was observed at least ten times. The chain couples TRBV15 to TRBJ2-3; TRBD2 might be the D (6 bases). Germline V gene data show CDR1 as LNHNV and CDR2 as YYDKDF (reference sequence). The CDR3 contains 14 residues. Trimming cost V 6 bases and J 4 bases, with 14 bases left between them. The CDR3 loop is CATRREPGSDTQYF. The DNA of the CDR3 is TGTGCCACCAGGCGGGAACCAGGGTCAGATACGCAGTATTTT.

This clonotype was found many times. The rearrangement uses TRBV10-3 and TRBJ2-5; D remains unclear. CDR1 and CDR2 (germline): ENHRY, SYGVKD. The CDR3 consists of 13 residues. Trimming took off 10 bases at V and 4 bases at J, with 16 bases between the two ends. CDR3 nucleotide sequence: TGTGCCACCTCCGGTGGAGTGGGAGAGACCCAGTACTTC. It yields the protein CATSGGVGETQYF.

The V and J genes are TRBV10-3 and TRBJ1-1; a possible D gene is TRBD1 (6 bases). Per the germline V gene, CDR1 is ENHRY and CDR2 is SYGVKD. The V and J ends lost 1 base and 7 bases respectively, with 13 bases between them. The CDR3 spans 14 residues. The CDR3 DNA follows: TGTGCCATCAGTGAGTATGGCTGGGGGCGTGAAGCTTTCTTT. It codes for CAISEYGWGREAFF.

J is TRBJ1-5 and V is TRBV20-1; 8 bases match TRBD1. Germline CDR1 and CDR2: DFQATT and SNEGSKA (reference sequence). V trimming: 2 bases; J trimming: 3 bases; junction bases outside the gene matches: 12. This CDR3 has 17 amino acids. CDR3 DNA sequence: TGCAGTGCTAGATCCACCTTCTCGGACAGGGCCAATCAGCCCCAGCATTTT. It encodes CSARSTFSDRANQPQHF.

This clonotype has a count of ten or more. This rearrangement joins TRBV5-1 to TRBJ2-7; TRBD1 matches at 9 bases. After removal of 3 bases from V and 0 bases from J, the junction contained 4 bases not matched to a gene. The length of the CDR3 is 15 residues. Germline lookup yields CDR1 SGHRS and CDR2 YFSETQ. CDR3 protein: CASSWTGVGSYEQYF. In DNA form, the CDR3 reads TGCGCCAGCAGCTGGACAGGGGTAGGCTCCTACGAGCAGTACTTC.

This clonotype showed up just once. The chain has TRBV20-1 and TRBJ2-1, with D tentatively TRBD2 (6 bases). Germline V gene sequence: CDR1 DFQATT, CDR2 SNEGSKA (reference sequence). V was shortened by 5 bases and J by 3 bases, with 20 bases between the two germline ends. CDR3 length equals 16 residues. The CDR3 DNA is TGCAGTGCTGACACCGGAGGGGTCCAAATCTACAATGAGCAGTTCTTC. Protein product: CSADTGGVQIYNEQFF.

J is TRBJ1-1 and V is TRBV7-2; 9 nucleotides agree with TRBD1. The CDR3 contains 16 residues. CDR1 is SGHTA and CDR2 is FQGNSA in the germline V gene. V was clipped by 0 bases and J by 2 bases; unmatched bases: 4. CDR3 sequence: CASSLARGQGNTEAFF. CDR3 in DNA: TGTGCCAGCAGCTTAGCCCGGGGACAGGGTAACACTGAAGCTTTCTTT. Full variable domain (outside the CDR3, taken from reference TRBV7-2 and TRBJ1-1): GAGVSQSPSNKVTEKGKDVELRCDPISGHTALYWYRQSLGQGLEFLIYFQGNSAPDKSGLPSDRFSAERTGGSVSTLTIQRTQQEDSAVYLCASSLARGQGNTEAFFGQGTRLTVV.

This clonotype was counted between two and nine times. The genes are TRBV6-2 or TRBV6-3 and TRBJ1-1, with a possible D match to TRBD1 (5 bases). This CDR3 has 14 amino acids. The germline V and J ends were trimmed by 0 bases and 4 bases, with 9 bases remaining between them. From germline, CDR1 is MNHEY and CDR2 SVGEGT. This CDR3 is CASSYSKGITEAFF. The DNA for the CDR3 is TGTGCCAGCAGTTACTCCAAGGGGATCACTGAAGCTTTCTTT.

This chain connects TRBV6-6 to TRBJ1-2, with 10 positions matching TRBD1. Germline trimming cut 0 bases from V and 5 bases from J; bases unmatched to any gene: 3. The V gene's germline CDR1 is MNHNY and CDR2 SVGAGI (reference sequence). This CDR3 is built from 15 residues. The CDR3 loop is CASSYSTGGGYGYTF. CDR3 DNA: TGTGCCAGCAGTTACTCGACAGGGGGCGGGTATGGCTACACCTTC.

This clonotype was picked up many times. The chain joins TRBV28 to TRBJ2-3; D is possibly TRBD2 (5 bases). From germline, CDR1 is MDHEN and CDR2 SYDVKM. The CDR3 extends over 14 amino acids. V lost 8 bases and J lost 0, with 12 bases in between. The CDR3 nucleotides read TGTGCCAGCGAGGGCCCGGACAGCACAGATACGCAGTATTTT. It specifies CASEGPDSTDTQYF. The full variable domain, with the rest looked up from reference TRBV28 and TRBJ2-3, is DVKVTQSSRYLVKRTGEKVFLECVQDMDHENMFWYRQDPGLGLRLIYFSYDVKMKEKGDIPEGYSVSREKKERFSLILESASTNQTSMYLCASEGPDSTDTQYFGPGTRLTVL.

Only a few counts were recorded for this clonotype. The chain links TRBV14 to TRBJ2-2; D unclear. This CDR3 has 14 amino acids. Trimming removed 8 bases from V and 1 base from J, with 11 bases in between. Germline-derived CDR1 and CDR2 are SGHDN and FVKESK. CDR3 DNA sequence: TGTGCCAGCCGGTTCAGAGAGAACACCGGGGAGCTGTTTTTT. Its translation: CASRFRENTGELFF.

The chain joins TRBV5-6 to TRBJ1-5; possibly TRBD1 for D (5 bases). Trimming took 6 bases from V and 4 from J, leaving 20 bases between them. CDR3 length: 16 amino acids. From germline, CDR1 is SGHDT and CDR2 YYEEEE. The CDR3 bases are TGTGCCAGCACCACAAAAGAGTTCAGGGCGAATCAGCCCCAGCATTTT. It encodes CASTTKEFRANQPQHF.

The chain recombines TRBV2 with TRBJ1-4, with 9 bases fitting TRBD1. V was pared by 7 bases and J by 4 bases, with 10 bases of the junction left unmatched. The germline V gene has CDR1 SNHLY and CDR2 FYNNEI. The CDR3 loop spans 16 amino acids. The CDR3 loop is CASTGITGGRNEKLFF. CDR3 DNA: TGTGCCAGCACCGGAATTACAGGGGGCCGTAATGAAAAACTGTTTTTT. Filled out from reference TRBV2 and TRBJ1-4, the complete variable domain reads EPEVTQTPSHQVTQMGQEVILRCVPISNHLYFYWYRQILGQKVEFLVSFYNNEISEKSEIFDDQFSVERPDGSNFTLKIRSTKLEDSAMYFCASTGITGGRNEKLFFGSGTQLSVL.

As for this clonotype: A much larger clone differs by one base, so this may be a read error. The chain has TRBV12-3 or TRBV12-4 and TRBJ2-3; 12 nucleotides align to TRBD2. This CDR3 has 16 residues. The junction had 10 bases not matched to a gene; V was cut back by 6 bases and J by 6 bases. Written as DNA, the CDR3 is TGTGCCAGCAGCCTAGGACTAGCGGGGAGTTCGGATACGCAGTATTTT. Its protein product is CASSLGLAGSSDTQYF.

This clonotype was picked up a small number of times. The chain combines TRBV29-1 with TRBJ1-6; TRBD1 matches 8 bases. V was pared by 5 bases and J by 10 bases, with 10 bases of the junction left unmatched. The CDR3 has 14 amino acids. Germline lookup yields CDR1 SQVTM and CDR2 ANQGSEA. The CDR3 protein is CSVSEDREKSPLHF. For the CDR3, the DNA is TGCAGCGTTTCTGAGGACAGGGAAAAGTCACCCCTCCACTTT. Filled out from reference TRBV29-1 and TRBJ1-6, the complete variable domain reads SAVISQKPSRDICQRGTSLTIQCQVDSQVTMMFWYRQQPGQSLTLIATANQGSEATYESGFVIDKFPISRPNLTFSTLTVSNMSPEDSSIYLCSVSEDREKSPLHFGNGTRLTVT.

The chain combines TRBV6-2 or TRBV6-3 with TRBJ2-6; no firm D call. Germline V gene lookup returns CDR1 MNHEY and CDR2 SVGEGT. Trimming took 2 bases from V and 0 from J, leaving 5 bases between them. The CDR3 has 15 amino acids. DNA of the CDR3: TGTGCCAGCAGTTACGTCCGCTCTGGGGCCAACGTCCTGACTTTC. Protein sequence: CASSYVRSGANVLTF.

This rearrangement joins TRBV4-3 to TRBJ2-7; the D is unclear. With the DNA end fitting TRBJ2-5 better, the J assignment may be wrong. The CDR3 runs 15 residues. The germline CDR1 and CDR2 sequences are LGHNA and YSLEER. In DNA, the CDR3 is TGCGCCAGCAGCCAGGGCAGGATTTTGGGAGAGACCCAGTACTTC. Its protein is CASSQGRILGETQYF.

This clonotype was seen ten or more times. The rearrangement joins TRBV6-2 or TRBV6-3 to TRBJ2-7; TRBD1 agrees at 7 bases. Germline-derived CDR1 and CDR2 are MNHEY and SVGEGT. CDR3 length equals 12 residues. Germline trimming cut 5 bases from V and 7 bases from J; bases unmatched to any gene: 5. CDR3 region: CASSAPGQEQYF. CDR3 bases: TGTGCCAGCAGTGCCCCGGGACAGGAGCAGTACTTC.

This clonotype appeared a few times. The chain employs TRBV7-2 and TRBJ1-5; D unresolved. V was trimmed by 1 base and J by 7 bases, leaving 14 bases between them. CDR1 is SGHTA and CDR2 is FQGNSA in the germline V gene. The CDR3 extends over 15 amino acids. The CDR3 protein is CASSLEEGAMQPQHF. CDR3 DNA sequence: TGTGCCAGCAGCTTAGAGGAGGGTGCCATGCAGCCCCAGCATTTT.

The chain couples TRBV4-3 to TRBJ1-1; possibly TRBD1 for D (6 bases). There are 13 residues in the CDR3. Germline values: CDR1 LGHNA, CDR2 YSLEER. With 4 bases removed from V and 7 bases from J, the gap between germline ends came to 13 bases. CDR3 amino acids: CASSPVGQREAFF. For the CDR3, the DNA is TGCGCCAGCAGCCCCGTAGGACAGCGTGAAGCTTTCTTT.